This paragraph reports one T cell receptor (beta chain). Antigen: not known. Profiling relied on immunoSEQ multiplex PCR, and the TCRdb table lists in-frame clones only, not all of them. The sample includes tens of thousands of clones, around 72% of them seen just once. The record originates from a study of radiation and T cells in renal cell carcinoma. On the study more broadly: Nephrectomy followed 15 Gy stereotactic body radiation by 4 weeks. The study's findings and limits: Baseline intratumoral clonotype presence is unknown without pretreatment biopsies.

CDR3 size: 17 residues. Germline V CDR1 and CDR2: SGHRS, YFSETQ. V shed 5 bases and J 4 bases; nucleotides not matched to a gene: 10. The time point: baseline pretreatment blood. Treatment specified: 15 Gy SBRT to primary tumor, nephrectomy 4 weeks later. The tumor was a clear cell renal cell carcinoma. The V and J genes are TRBV5-1 and TRBJ2-3; 13 nucleotides agree with TRBD2. This material consisted of blood, taken from a patient whose treatment included radiotherapy and nephrectomy. This sequence originates from a man aged 55 to 69 with renal cell carcinoma. The CDR3: CASRPGLAGWGPDTQYF. The CDR3 nucleotides are TGCGCCAGCAGGCCGGGACTAGCGGGGTGGGGGCCAGATACGCAGTATTTT.